The present T cell receptor (beta chain) was sequenced within a study of T cell repertoires in cytomegalovirus infection. MiXCR, run by TCRdb on the reads, gives a single entry per CDR3 protein. The sample consists of 750,000 to 900,000 distinct CDR3 sequences, around 29% of them appearing once. The CDR3 consists of 13 residues. V was cut by 8 bases and J by 1 base, with 10 bases left in between. As regards this clonotype: As yet, its antigen is unknown.

The TCR comes from a human donor in good health (CMV status not recorded). Some clones in this sample may be carry-over from other donors' samples. Source: cultured CD8+ T cells from PBMCs, taken from culture after CMV antigen stimulation. The rearrangement joins TRBV12-3 or TRBV12-4 to TRBJ2-3, with D uncertain. CDR3 nucleotides: TGTGCCAGCGCGTACGCGGGCACAGATACGCAGTATTTT. This translates into CASAYAGTDTQYF.